This entry lists 7 T cell receptor beta chains sequenced from one sample in a study of low-dose radiotherapy and immunotherapy resistance in tumors. First-strand cDNA relied on TRAV- and TRBV-specific primers spanning alpha and beta chains. A roughly 20-cycle PCR with a constant-region primer and V-primer adapter amplified TCRs. From the reads, TCRdb called clonotypes with MiXCR, one entry per CDR3 protein. The sample shows some 82,000 distinct CDR3 sequences, 15% to 20% of them seen only once. Specified time point: before trial treatment. This sample comprised PBMCs, obtained before treatment. These receptors all come from a male donor with prostate cancer.

This clonotype was counted ten times or more. This chain uses TRBV29-1 with TRBJ2-1; D gene uncertain. There are 9 residues in the CDR3. Germline CDR1 and CDR2: SQVTM and ANQGSEA. V lost 5 bases to trimming and J lost 5 bases, with 1 base between them. CDR3 in DNA: TGCAGCGTTAACAATGAGCAGTTCTTC. It translates to CSVNNEQFF.

This clonotype was detected ten times or more. The V and J genes are TRBV12-3 or TRBV12-4 and TRBJ1-1; D unresolved. V was cut by 6 bases and J by 6 bases, with 20 bases left in between. The CDR3 runs to 15 residues. CDR3: CASRQTGRETPEAFF. In DNA, the CDR3 is TGTGCCAGCAGGCAGACCGGGAGAGAAACCCCTGAAGCTTTCTTT.

This clonotype was seen at least ten times. The V call is TRBV3-1, the J call TRBJ1-4; 8 bases are shared with TRBD1. CDR1 is LGHDT, CDR2 YNNKEL, per germline (reference sequence). This CDR3 is 13 amino acids long. Germline trimming cut 6 bases from V and 6 bases from J; bases unmatched to any gene: 3. The CDR3 loop reads CASRGTGDEKLFF. CDR3 nucleotides: TGTGCCAGCAGGGGGACAGGAGATGAAAAACTGTTTTTT.

The rearrangement joins TRBV6-1 to TRBJ1-1; 10 bases are a match to TRBD1. This CDR3 region has 15 residues. The V segment lost 6 bases and the J segment 5 bases; nucleotides outside the gene matches: 9. Germline V gene data show CDR1 as MNHNS and CDR2 as SASEGT. This CDR3 reads CASRLQTGGWTEAFF. The CDR3, as DNA: TGTGCCAGCAGACTACAGACAGGGGGCTGGACTGAAGCTTTCTTT.

The V and J genes are TRBV5-5 and TRBJ2-7, with TRBD1 matching 9 bases. After removal of 4 bases from V and 3 bases from J, the junction contained 5 bases not matched to a gene. This CDR3 is built from 14 residues. Germline CDR1 is SGHKS and CDR2 is YYEKEE (reference sequence). The CDR3 sequence: CASSPGQGNYEQYF. The CDR3 DNA follows: TGTGCCAGCAGCCCGGGACAGGGCAACTACGAGCAGTACTTC.

This clonotype was picked up many times. The chain links TRBV9 to TRBJ2-5; possible D gene TRBD2, 7 bases. Trimming left V 0 bases short and J 3 bases short, with 15 bases between. The CDR3 length is 16 residues. Germline V CDR1 and CDR2: SGDLS, YYNGEE. The CDR3 reads CASSVAVGGAEETQYF. The DNA of the CDR3 is TGTGCCAGCAGCGTAGCGGTTGGGGGGGCGGAAGAGACCCAGTACTTC.

Many counts were recorded for this clonotype. V usage is TRBV28 and J usage is TRBJ1-1, with unresolved D. V was cut by 8 bases and J by 4 bases, with 23 bases left in between. The CDR3 extends over 16 amino acids. Germline values: CDR1 MDHEN, CDR2 SYDVKM. The chain's CDR3 is CASVRPPSMGRTEAFF. The CDR3 region has the DNA TGTGCCAGCGTACGGCCTCCTTCTATGGGTCGCACTGAAGCTTTCTTT.